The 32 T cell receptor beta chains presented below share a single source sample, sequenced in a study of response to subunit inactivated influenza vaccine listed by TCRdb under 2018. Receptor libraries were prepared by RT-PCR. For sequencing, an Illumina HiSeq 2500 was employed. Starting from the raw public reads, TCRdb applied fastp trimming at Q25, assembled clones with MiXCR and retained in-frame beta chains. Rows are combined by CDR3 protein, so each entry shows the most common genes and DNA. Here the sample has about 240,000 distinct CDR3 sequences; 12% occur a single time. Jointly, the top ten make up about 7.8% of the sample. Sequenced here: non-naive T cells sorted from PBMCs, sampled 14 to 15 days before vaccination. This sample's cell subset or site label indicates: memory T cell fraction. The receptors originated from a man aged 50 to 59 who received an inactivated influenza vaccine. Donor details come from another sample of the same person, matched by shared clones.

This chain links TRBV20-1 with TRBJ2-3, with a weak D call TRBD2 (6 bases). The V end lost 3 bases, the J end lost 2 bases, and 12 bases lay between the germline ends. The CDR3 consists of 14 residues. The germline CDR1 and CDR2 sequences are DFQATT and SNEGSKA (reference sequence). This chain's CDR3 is CSASNWGLTDTQYF. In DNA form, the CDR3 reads TGCAGTGCTAGCAATTGGGGACTCACAGATACGCAGTATTTT.

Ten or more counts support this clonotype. CDR3 in DNA: TGTGCCAGCAGTCAAGCGGGAAACACCGGGGAGCTGTTTTTT. Residues: CASSQAGNTGELFF. The chain couples TRBV7-3 to TRBJ2-2; TRBD2 matches at 7 bases. In germline, CDR1 is SGHTA, CDR2 FQGTGA. With 6 bases clipped from V and 2 bases from J, the junction kept 3 bases outside the gene matches. The CDR3 is made up of 14 amino acids.

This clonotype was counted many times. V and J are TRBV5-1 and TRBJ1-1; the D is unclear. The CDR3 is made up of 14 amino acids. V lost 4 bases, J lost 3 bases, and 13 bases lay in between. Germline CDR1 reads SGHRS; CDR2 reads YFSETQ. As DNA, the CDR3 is TGCGCCAGCAGCCGAGACTTGGTAGACACTGAAGCTTTCTTT. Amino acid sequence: CASSRDLVDTEAFF.

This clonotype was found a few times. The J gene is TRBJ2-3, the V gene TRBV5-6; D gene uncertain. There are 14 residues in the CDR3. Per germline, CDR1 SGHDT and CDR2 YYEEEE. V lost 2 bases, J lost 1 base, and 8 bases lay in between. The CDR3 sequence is CASSFWGRTDTQYF. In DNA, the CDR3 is TGTGCCAGCAGCTTTTGGGGTCGCACAGATACGCAGTATTTT.

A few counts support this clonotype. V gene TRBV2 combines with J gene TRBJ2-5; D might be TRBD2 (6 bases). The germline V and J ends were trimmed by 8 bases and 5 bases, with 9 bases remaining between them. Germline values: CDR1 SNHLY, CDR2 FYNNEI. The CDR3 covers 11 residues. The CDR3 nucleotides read TGTGCCAGCGGTGCGGGGGAGACCCAGTACTTC. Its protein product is CASGAGETQYF.

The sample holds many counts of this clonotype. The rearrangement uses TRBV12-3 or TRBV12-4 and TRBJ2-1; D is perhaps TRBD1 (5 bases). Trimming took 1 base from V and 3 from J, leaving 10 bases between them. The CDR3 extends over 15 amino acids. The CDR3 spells CASSLEQGFYNEQFF. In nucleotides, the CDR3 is TGTGCCAGCAGTTTAGAGCAGGGCTTCTACAATGAGCAGTTCTTC.

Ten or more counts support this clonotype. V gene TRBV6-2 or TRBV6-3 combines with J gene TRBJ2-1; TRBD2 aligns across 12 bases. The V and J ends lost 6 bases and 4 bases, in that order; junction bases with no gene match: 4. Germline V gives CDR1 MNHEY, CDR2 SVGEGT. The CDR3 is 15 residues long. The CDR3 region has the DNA TGTGCCAGCAGCCCGACTAGCGGGGGTTACAATGAGCAGTTCTTC. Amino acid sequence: CASSPTSGGYNEQFF.

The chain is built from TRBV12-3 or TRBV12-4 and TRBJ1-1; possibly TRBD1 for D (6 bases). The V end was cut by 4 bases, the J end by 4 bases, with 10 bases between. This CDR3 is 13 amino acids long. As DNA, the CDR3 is TGTGCCAGCAGTTACAGGGAGGGCACTGAAGCTTTCTTT. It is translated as CASSYREGTEAFF.

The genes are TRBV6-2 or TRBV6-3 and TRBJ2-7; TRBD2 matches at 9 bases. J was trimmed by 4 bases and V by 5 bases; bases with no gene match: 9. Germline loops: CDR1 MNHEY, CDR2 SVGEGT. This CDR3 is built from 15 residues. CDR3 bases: TGTGCCAGCAGTCCGTTGAGCGGGGGGAAGTACGAGCAGTACTTC. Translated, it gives CASSPLSGGKYEQYF.

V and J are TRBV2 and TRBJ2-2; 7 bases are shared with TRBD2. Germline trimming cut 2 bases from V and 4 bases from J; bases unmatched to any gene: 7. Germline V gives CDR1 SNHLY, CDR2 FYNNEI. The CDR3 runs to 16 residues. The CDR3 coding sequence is TGTGCCAGCAGTGAACAAGCGGGATTGGCCACCGGGGAGCTGTTTTTT. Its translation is CASSEQAGLATGELFF.

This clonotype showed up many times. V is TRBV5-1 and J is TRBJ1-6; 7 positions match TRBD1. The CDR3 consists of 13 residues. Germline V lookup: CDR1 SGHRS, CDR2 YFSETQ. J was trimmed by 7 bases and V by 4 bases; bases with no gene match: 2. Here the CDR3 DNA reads TGCGCCAGCAGCGACAGGGAAAATTCACCCCTCCACTTT. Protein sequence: CASSDRENSPLHF.

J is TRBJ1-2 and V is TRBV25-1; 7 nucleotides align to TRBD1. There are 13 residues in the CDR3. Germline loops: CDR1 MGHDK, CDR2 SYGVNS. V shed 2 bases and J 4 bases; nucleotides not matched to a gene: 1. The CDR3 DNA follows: TGTGCCAGCAGTGAAGGGACAGCCTATGGCTACACCTTC. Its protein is CASSEGTAYGYTF.

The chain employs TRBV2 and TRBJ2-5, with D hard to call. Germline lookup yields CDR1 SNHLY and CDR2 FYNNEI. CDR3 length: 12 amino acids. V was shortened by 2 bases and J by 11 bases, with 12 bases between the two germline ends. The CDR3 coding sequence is TGTGCCAGCAGTGAATTGAGGAATTCTCAGTACTTC. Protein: CASSELRNSQYF. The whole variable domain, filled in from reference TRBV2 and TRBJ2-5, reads EPEVTQTPSHQVTQMGQEVILRCVPISNHLYFYWYRQILGQKVEFLVSFYNNEISEKSEIFDDQFSVERPDGSNFTLKIRSTKLEDSAMYFCASSELRNSQYFGPGTRLLVL.

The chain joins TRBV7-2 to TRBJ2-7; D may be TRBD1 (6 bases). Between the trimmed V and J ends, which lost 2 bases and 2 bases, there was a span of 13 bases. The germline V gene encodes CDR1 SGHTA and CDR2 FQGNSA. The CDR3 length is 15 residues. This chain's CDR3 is CASSLPNRATYEQYF. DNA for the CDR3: TGTGCCAGCAGCTTACCGAACAGGGCCACCTACGAGCAGTACTTC.

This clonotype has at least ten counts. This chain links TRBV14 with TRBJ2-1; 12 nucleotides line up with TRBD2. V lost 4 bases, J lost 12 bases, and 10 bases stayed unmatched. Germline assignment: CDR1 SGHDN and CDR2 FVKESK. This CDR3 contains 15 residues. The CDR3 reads CASSRLAGGAFGQFF. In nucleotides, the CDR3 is TGTGCCAGCAGCCGTCTAGCGGGGGGGGCCTTTGGGCAGTTCTTC.

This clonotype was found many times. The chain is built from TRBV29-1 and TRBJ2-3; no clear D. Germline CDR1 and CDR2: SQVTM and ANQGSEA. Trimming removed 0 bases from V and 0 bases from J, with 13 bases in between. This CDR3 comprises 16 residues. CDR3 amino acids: CSVEEFLTGSTDTQYF. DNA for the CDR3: TGCAGCGTTGAAGAATTCTTAACGGGTAGCACAGATACGCAGTATTTT.

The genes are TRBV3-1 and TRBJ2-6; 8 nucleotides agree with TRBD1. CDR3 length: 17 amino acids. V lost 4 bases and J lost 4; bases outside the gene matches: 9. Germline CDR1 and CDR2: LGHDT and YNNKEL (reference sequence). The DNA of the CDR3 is TGTGCCAGCAGCCGATCCCCGGACAGGGCCGGGGCCAACGTCCTGACTTTC. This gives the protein CASSRSPDRAGANVLTF.

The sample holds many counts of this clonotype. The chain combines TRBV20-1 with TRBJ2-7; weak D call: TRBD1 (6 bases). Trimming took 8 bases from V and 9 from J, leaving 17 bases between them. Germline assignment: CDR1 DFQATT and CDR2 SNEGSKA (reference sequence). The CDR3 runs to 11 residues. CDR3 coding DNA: TGCAGTCAACGAACGCAGGGGAGGCAGTACTTC. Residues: CSQRTQGRQYF.

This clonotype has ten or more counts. This CDR3 is CSVRRGNSQETQYF. As DNA, the CDR3 is TGCAGCGTTCGGAGAGGGAACAGCCAAGAGACCCAGTACTTC. The genes are TRBV29-1 and TRBJ2-5, with D perhaps TRBD2 (5 bases). Trimming stripped 5 bases from V and 1 base from J, with 14 bases between. Germline CDR1 SQVTM, CDR2 ANQGSEA. The CDR3 is 14 residues long.

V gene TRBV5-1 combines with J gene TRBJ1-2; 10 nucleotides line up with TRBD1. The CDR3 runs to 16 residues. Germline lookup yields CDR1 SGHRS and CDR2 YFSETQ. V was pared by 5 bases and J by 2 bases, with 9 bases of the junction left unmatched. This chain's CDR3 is CASRNSPGQGNYGYTF. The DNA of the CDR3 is TGCGCCAGCAGGAACAGTCCGGGACAGGGGAACTATGGCTACACCTTC.

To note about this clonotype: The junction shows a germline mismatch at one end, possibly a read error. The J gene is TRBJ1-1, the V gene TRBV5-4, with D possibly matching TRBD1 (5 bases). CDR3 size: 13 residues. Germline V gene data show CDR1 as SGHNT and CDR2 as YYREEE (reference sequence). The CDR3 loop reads CSSSLGTNTEAFF. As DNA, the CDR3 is TGTTCCAGCAGCCTAGGGACCAACACTGAAGCTTTCTTT. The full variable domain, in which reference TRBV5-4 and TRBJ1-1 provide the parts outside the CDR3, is ETGVTQSPTHLIKTRGQQVTLRCSSQSGHNTVSWYQQALGQGPQFIFQYYREEENGRGNFPPRFSGLQFPNYSSELNVNALELDDSALYLCSSSLGTNTEAFFGQGTRLTVV.

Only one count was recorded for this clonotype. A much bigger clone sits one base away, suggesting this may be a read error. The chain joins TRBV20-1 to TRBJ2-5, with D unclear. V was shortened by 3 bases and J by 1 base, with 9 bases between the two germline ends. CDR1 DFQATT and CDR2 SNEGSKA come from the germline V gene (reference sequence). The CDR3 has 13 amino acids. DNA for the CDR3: TGCAGTGCTAGTATGGGGATCCAAGAGACCCAGTACTTC. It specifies CSASMGIQETQYF.

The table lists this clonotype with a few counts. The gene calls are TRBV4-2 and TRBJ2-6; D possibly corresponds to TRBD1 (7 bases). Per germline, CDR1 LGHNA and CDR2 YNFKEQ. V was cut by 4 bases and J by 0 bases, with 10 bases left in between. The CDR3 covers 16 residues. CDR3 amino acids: CASSPQGGSGANVLTF. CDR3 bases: TGTGCCAGCAGCCCCCAGGGGGGCTCTGGGGCCAACGTCCTGACTTTC.

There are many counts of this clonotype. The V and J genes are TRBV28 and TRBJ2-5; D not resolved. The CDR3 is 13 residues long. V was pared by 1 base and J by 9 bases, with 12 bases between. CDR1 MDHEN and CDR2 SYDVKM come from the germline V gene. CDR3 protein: CASSLSERVPQYF. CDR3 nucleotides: TGTGCCAGCAGTTTATCTGAACGAGTACCCCAGTACTTC.

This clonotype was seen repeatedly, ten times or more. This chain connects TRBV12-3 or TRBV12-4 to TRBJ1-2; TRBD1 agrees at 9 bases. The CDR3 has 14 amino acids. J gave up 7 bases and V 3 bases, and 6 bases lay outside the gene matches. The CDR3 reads CASSFSGQGRGYTF. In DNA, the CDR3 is TGTGCCAGCAGTTTTTCGGGACAGGGCCGTGGCTACACCTTC.

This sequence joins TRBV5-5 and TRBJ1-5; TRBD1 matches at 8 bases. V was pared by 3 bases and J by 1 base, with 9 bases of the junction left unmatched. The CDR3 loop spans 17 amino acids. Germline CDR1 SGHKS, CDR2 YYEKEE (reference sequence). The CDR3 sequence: CASSSRAGTGSNQPQHF. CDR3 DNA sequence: TGTGCCAGCAGCTCTAGGGCCGGGACAGGAAGCAATCAGCCCCAGCATTTT.

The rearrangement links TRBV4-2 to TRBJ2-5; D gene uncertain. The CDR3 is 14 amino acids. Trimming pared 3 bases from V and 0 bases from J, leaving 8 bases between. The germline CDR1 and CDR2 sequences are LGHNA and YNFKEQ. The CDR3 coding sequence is TGTGCCAGCAGCCAGGACGTCAACCAAGAGACCCAGTACTTC. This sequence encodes CASSQDVNQETQYF.

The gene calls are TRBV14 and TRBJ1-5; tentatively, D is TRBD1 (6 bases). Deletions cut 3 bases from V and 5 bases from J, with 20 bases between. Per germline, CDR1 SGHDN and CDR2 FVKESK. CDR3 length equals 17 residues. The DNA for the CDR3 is TGTGCCAGCAGCCAGGACAGCCCTTCCAGCAGAGATCAGCCCCAGCATTTT. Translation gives CASSQDSPSSRDQPQHF.

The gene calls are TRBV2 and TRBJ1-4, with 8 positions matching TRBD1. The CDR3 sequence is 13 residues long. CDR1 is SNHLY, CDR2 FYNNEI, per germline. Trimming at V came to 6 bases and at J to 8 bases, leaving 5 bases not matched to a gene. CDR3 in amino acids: CASRTGAAEKLFF. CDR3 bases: TGTGCCAGCAGGACAGGGGCGGCAGAAAAACTGTTTTTT.

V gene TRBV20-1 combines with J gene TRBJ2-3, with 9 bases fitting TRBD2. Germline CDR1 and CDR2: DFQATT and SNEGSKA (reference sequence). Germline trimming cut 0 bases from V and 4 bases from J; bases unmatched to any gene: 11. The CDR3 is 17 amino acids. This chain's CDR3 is CSARDLVAGGPADTQYF. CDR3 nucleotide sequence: TGCAGTGCTAGAGATCTCGTTGCGGGAGGGCCCGCAGATACGCAGTATTTT.

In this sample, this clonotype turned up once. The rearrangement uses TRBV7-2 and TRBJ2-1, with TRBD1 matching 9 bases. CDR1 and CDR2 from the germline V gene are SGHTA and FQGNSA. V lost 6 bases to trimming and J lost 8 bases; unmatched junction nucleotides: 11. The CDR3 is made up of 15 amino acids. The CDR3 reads CASSRATGGRDEQFF. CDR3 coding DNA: TGTGCCAGCAGTCGCGCGACAGGGGGACGGGATGAGCAGTTCTTC.

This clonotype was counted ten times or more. The CDR3 reads CASSRLAGGNGADTQYF. The CDR3, as DNA: TGTGCCAGCAGCCGCCTAGCGGGGGGCAATGGGGCAGATACGCAGTATTTT. V usage is TRBV28 and J usage is TRBJ2-3, with 11 bases that match TRBD2. V shed 6 bases and J 4 bases; nucleotides not matched to a gene: 12. The germline V gene has CDR1 MDHEN and CDR2 SYDVKM. The CDR3 is made up of 17 amino acids.